The 25 T cell receptor beta chains presented below share a single source sample, sequenced in a study of T cells after yellow fever vaccination. From the 5' RACE reads, TCRdb called clonotypes with MiXCR, one entry per CDR3 protein. The sample yields 100,000 to 150,000 distinct CDR3 sequences, about 8.4% seen once. Sequencing was performed on CD8+ T cells sorted from PBMCs, taken on the day of the yellow fever booster vaccination. These receptors were collected from a man younger than 30 who received the YFV17D yellow fever vaccine.

This clonotype was observed at least ten times. This chain uses TRBV4-3 with TRBJ2-2; D may be TRBD1 or TRBD2 (5 bases each). CDR1 is LGHNA, CDR2 YSLEER, per germline. V was pared by 1 base and J by 6 bases, with 12 bases between. The CDR3 length is 15 residues. CDR3 in DNA: TGCGCCAGCAGCCAAGGGGACCAAGTGGCCGGGGAGCTGTTTTTT. Its translation is CASSQGDQVAGELFF.

In its sample, this clonotype was seen a few times. The V call is TRBV9, the J call TRBJ2-3, with TRBD2 as a possible D gene (6 bases). The V end lost 5 bases, the J end lost 2 bases, and 21 bases lay between the germline ends. Germline V lookup: CDR1 SGDLS, CDR2 YYNGEE. The CDR3 spans 17 residues. CDR3 sequence (DNA): TGTGCCAGCAGTGCCTCTATGGGGGGTAGACCCACAGATACGCAGTATTTT. As protein: CASSASMGGRPTDTQYF.

This clonotype came up a few times. The chain uses TRBV19 and TRBJ2-7, with 8 positions matching TRBD1. The CDR3 loop spans 16 amino acids. V lost 5 bases, J lost 0 bases, and 9 bases stayed unmatched. Germline loops: CDR1 LNHDA, CDR2 SQIVND (reference sequence). CDR3 sequence: CASSFYNRGSSYEQYF. The CDR3, as DNA: TGTGCCAGTAGTTTCTACAACAGGGGGTCCTCCTACGAGCAGTACTTC.

This clonotype was seen ten or more times. The rearrangement joins TRBV6-5 to TRBJ2-7, with 7 bases that match TRBD1. V lost 2 bases, J lost 4 bases, and 2 bases stayed unmatched. CDR3 length: 13 amino acids. Germline V gives CDR1 MNHEY, CDR2 SVGAGI. The CDR3 region is CASSYRTGYEQYF. CDR3 bases: TGTGCCAGCAGTTACCGGACAGGATACGAGCAGTACTTC.

The CDR3 DNA is TGTGCCAGCAGCTACCGCGAACAGGGCTACGAGCAGTACTTC. It codes for CASSYREQGYEQYF. The rearrangement links TRBV7-6 to TRBJ2-7; perhaps TRBD1 as D (6 bases). The V end was cut by 4 bases, the J end by 3 bases, with 13 bases between. The CDR3 covers 14 residues. Germline assignment: CDR1 SGHVS and CDR2 FNYEAQ.

In this sample, this clonotype turned up a few times. The chain has TRBV20-1 and TRBJ2-7; TRBD1 matches at 8 bases. Germline V gene lookup returns CDR1 DFQATT and CDR2 SNEGSKA (reference sequence). The CDR3 runs to 13 residues. V shed 1 base, J shed 3 bases, and the junction held 2 bases outside the gene matches. The CDR3 loop is CSARVDRGYEQYV. CDR3 sequence (DNA): TGCAGTGCTAGAGTCGACAGGGGCTACGAGCAGTACGTC.

This clonotype was seen a handful of times. The chain combines TRBV4-3 with TRBJ1-6; D unresolved. This CDR3 region has 16 residues. Trimming cost V 0 bases and J 6 bases, with 12 bases left between them. Germline V gene data show CDR1 as LGHNA and CDR2 as YSLEER. In nucleotides, the CDR3 is TGCGCCAGCAGCCAAGATAGGTTAGGGTTTAATTCACCCCTCCACTTT. This codes for CASSQDRLGFNSPLHF.

J is TRBJ2-5 and V is TRBV4-1; 7 bases are a match to TRBD2. The J segment lost 3 bases and the V segment lost 1 base, leaving 8 bases of the junction unmatched. The CDR3 runs 16 residues. Germline V CDR1 and CDR2: MGHRA, YSYEKL. The CDR3 coding sequence is TGCGCCAGCAGCCAAGTCCCGGGGGGAGAGAAAGAGACCCAGTACTTC. Translation: CASSQVPGGEKETQYF.

This CDR3 reads CASSLWETGLTEAFF. The CDR3 DNA sequence: TGTGCCAGCAGCTTATGGGAGACAGGGCTTACTGAAGCTTTCTTT. V is TRBV7-9 and J is TRBJ1-1; 7 bases line up with TRBD1. The CDR3 totals 15 residues. CDR1 SEHNR and CDR2 FQNEAQ come from the germline V gene (reference sequence). V shed 2 bases, J shed 5 bases, and the junction held 8 bases outside the gene matches. The whole variable domain, filled in from reference TRBV7-9 and TRBJ1-1, reads DTGVSQNPRHKITKRGQNVTFRCDPISEHNRLYWYRQTLGQGPEFLTYFQNEAQLEKSRLLSDRFSAERPKGSFSTLEIQRTEQGDSAMYLCASSLWETGLTEAFFGQGTRLTVV.

This clonotype was observed at least ten times. The CDR3 coding sequence is TGCAGTGCGCTAGGGACTGAAGCTTTCTTT. It specifies CSALGTEAFF. V and J are TRBV20-1 and TRBJ1-1; D is undetermined. The CDR3 is made up of 10 amino acids. Germline V CDR1 and CDR2: DFQATT, SNEGSKA (reference sequence). Trimming removed 6 bases at V and 5 bases at J, with 7 bases between.

The chain has TRBV7-8 and TRBJ2-5; TRBD1 aligns across 9 bases. V shed 4 bases and J 3 bases; nucleotides not matched to a gene: 9. This CDR3 contains 16 residues. Germline V gene data show CDR1 as SGHVS and CDR2 as FQNEAQ. CDR3 DNA: TGTGCCAGCAGCTCCGGGACAGGGATCTTCAAAGAGACCCAGTACTTC. Protein: CASSSGTGIFKETQYF.

The sample holds a few counts of this clonotype. The V gene is TRBV10-2, the J gene TRBJ1-2; 9 nucleotides line up with TRBD1. The CDR3 sequence is 13 residues long. After removal of 6 bases from V and 8 bases from J, the junction contained 7 bases not matched to a gene. The V gene's germline CDR1 is WSHSY and CDR2 SAAADI. The CDR3 DNA reads TGCGCCAGCAGGGAAACAGGGGGCGCAGGCTACACCTTC. Protein: CASRETGGAGYTF.

The DNA of the CDR3 is TGCAGCGCCGGTCGGACAGGCCTAAATGAAAAACTGTTTTTT. Translated, it gives CSAGRTGLNEKLFF. The chain uses TRBV29-1 and TRBJ1-4, with 7 bases fitting TRBD1. V was clipped by 7 bases and J by 5 bases; unmatched bases: 10. Germline CDR1 is SQVTM and CDR2 is ANQGSEA. The CDR3 loop spans 14 amino acids.

The chain uses TRBV27 and TRBJ2-2, with D possibly TRBD1 on 6 matching bases. The CDR3 contains 14 residues. V was pared by 3 bases and J by 4 bases, with 9 bases between. CDR1 is MNHEY, CDR2 SMNVEV, per germline (reference sequence). The CDR3 reads CASSLGTPTGELFF. CDR3 DNA: TGTGCCAGCAGTTTGGGGACACCCACCGGGGAGCTGTTTTTT.

The sample holds a few counts of this clonotype. This chain links TRBV27 with TRBJ1-2; 7 bases align to TRBD1. CDR1 is MNHEY and CDR2 is SMNVEV in the germline V gene (reference sequence). This CDR3 contains 13 residues. V lost 7 bases, J lost 5 bases, and 7 bases stayed unmatched. DNA for the CDR3: TGTGCCAGCACAGGGGGGCTAGGGTATGGCTACACCTTC. Its translation is CASTGGLGYGYTF.

The chain combines TRBV7-8 with TRBJ1-6; tentative D call: TRBD1 (5 bases). This CDR3 comprises 14 residues. Per germline, CDR1 SGHVS and CDR2 FQNEAQ. V lost 1 base to trimming and J lost 7 bases, with 8 bases between them. CDR3 in DNA: TGTGCCAGCAGCTTAGTGGGGGACAATTCACCCCTCCACTTT. Encoded protein: CASSLVGDNSPLHF. Combining the CDR3 with reference TRBV7-8 and TRBJ1-6 gives the whole variable domain GAGVSQSPRYKVAKRGQDVALRCDPISGHVSLFWYQQALGQGPEFLTYFQNEAQLDKSGLPSDRFFAERPEGSVSTLKIQRTQQEDSAVYLCASSLVGDNSPLHFGNGTRLTVT.

The chain combines TRBV19 with TRBJ1-6; no clear D. Trimming removed 5 bases from V and 14 bases from J, with 10 bases in between. Germline loops: CDR1 LNHDA, CDR2 SQIVND (reference sequence). The CDR3 loop spans 11 amino acids. The CDR3 spells CASSEQSTLHF. DNA of the CDR3: TGTGCCAGTAGTGAGCAGTCAACCCTCCACTTT.

This clonotype showed up just a few times. V is TRBV12-3 or TRBV12-4 and J is TRBJ2-1; TRBD2 aligns across 8 bases. The ends lost 11 bases at V and 1 base at J; junction bases unmatched: 7. This CDR3 region has 14 residues. CDR3 in DNA: TGTGCCGGCTCGGGGGGGCCTTCCTACAATGAGCAGTTCTTC. It translates to CAGSGGPSYNEQFF.

J is TRBJ1-2 and V is TRBV12-3 or TRBV12-4; 8 positions match TRBD1. With V trimmed by 4 bases and J by 3 bases, 10 bases remained unmatched. This CDR3 is built from 16 residues. CDR3 amino acids: CASSSATGEGYYGYTF. CDR3 coding DNA: TGTGCCAGCAGTTCGGCGACAGGGGAGGGGTACTATGGCTACACCTTC.

V usage is TRBV11-2 and J usage is TRBJ1-6; no clear D. The germline gives CDR1 SGHAT, CDR2 FQNNGV. V was pared by 0 bases and J by 10 bases, with 10 bases between. This CDR3 comprises 14 residues. CDR3: CASSLDWVRSPLHF. DNA of the CDR3: TGTGCCAGCAGCTTAGATTGGGTTCGATCACCCCTCCACTTT.

This clonotype was observed a few times. V usage is TRBV29-1 and J usage is TRBJ1-1; perhaps TRBD1 as D (5 bases). The CDR3 has 14 amino acids. Germline V CDR1 and CDR2: SQVTM, ANQGSEA. V lost 7 bases and J 6 bases, leaving 21 bases between the germline ends. The CDR3 DNA follows: TGCAGCGGCTCTGGGGGGTCGGATTGGGCTGAAGCTTTCTTT. This gives the protein CSGSGGSDWAEAFF.

The sample holds many counts of this clonotype. The chain recombines TRBV18 with TRBJ2-7; D perhaps matches TRBD1 (6 bases). The CDR3 consists of 15 residues. Germline loops: CDR1 KGHSH, CDR2 LQKENI. Trimming pared 4 bases from V and 5 bases from J, leaving 18 bases between. The CDR3 sequence: CASSLTSGELDEQYF. CDR3 nucleotide sequence: TGTGCCAGCTCACTTACTTCAGGGGAATTGGACGAGCAGTACTTC.

This clonotype has at least ten counts. The chain is built from TRBV6-4 and TRBJ2-7; 8 bases align to TRBD2. CDR3 length equals 13 residues. CDR1 and CDR2 from the germline V gene are MRHNA and SNTAGT. V trimming: 6 bases; J trimming: 1 base; junction bases outside the gene matches: 2. The CDR3 nucleotides read TGTGCCAGCAGCGCGGGGGGATCCTACGAGCAGTACGTC. Protein sequence: CASSAGGSYEQYV.

This clonotype was seen at least ten times. V usage is TRBV6-6 and J usage is TRBJ2-5; weak D call: TRBD2 (5 bases). The CDR3 loop spans 15 amino acids. Trimming shortened V by 2 bases and J by 1 base, and 11 bases separated the two germline ends. The germline CDR1 and CDR2 sequences are MNHNY and SVGAGI (reference sequence). CDR3 in amino acids: CASSYAGELQETQYF. In DNA form, the CDR3 reads TGTGCCAGCAGTTACGCCGGGGAACTCCAAGAGACCCAGTACTTC.

CDR3 sequence reads: CASSLRGWQYF. In DNA form, the CDR3 reads TGTGCCAGCAGTCTAAGGGGTTGGCAGTACTTC. The chain has TRBV28 and TRBJ2-7, with D possibly being TRBD1 (5 bases). The CDR3 consists of 11 residues. Germline values: CDR1 MDHEN, CDR2 SYDVKM. Trimming left V 5 bases short and J 9 bases short, with 11 bases between.